The next 5 T cell receptor beta chains were all read from a single sample in a study of cytomegalovirus exposure and HLA in healthy donors. Here immunoSEQ multiplex PCR was the method, and the copy in TCRdb shows in-frame clones only, minus some. The sample records around 400,000 clones, 80% to 90% being singletons. Input material: PBMCs. The receptor source for this set is a woman younger than 35 in good health and CMV-seronegative.

The chain links TRBV6-1 to TRBJ2-5; D is uncertain. Germline V lookup: CDR1 MNHNS, CDR2 SASEGT. The CDR3 consists of 13 residues. V lost 10 bases and J lost 1, with 13 bases in between. The CDR3 protein is CATMGRVQETQYF. Here the CDR3 DNA reads TGTGCCACCATGGGCCGTGTCCAAGAGACCCAGTACTTC.

The rearrangement joins TRBV29-1 to TRBJ2-1; the D is unclear. Germline-derived CDR1 and CDR2 are SQVTM and ANQGSEA. This CDR3 has 11 amino acids. V was clipped by 3 bases and J by 5 bases, with 5 bases between them. CDR3 nucleotides: TGCAGCGTTGACCTAGACAATGAGCAGTTCTTC. Encoded protein: CSVDLDNEQFF.

A single count supports this clone. The chain has TRBV29-1 and TRBJ2-7, with TRBD1 identical over 12 bases. The CDR3 loop spans 18 amino acids. V lost 2 bases and J lost 7; bases outside the gene matches: 18. Germline CDR1 is SQVTM and CDR2 is ANQGSEA. The CDR3 loop is CSVETGQGASGVAGEQYF. The CDR3 nucleotides read TGCAGCGTTGAAACGGGACAGGGGGCTAGCGGGGTGGCTGGGGAGCAGTACTTC.

The V gene is TRBV7-2, the J gene TRBJ2-1; 7 nucleotides align to TRBD1. The junction had 12 bases not matched to a gene; V was cut back by 3 bases and J by 4 bases. The germline CDR1 and CDR2 sequences are SGHTA and FQGNSA. The CDR3 sequence is 17 residues long. The CDR3 is CASSFPSTGHGYNEQFF. The CDR3 bases are TGTGCCAGCAGCTTTCCATCGACAGGGCACGGGTACAATGAGCAGTTCTTC. The whole variable domain, remainder taken from reference TRBV7-2 and TRBJ2-1, is GAGVSQSPSNKVTEKGKDVELRCDPISGHTALYWYRQSLGQGLEFLIYFQGNSAPDKSGLPSDRFSAERTGGSVSTLTIQRTQQEDSAVYLCASSFPSTGHGYNEQFFGPGTRLTVL.

The chain uses TRBV6-5 and TRBJ2-7; 7 nucleotides agree with TRBD2. The junction had 3 bases not matched to a gene; V was cut back by 2 bases and J by 2 bases. Germline CDR1 is MNHEY and CDR2 is SVGAGI. CDR3 length: 14 residues. CDR3 bases: TGTGCCAGCAGTTACGGGGGGGGGACCTACGAGCAGTACTTC. Amino acid sequence: CASSYGGGTYEQYF.